A single sample is the source of the 5 T cell receptor beta chains below, sequenced in a study of blood T cell repertoires in COVID-19. Repertoires were generated with immunoSEQ multiplex PCR, while TCRdb's copy carries only in-frame clones and drops some. Among roughly 250,000 clones, about 90% were seen once, and the ten largest hold under 2.5%. Sequenced sample: PBMCs or T cells enriched from blood (not recorded which). These receptors all come from a woman between 18 and 30 years old who had recovered from COVID-19.

The DNA for the CDR3 is TGTGCCAGTAGTTTGGGGCCGCAACGGGAGCAGTTCTTC. Its protein product is CASSLGPQREQFF. The chain joins TRBV19 to TRBJ2-1, with a possible D match to TRBD1 (5 bases). V was shortened by 5 bases and J by 10 bases, with 15 bases between the two germline ends. Germline CDR1 LNHDA, CDR2 SQIVND (reference sequence). The CDR3 totals 13 residues.

V gene TRBV11-3 combines with J gene TRBJ1-4; D is perhaps TRBD1 (5 bases). This CDR3 has 18 amino acids. V gave up 8 bases and J gave up 6 bases, with 28 bases separating them. Looked up from germline, CDR1 is SGHNT and CDR2 is YENEEA. This CDR3 is CASLRRAAGRLVYEKLFF. Written as DNA, the CDR3 is TGTGCCAGCCTACGAAGGGCGGCGGGGCGTCTAGTATATGAAAAACTGTTTTTT.

This clone occurred once. DNA of the CDR3: TGTGCCAGCAGCCAAGAGGGAAGGGGCGTCGGCTACACCTTC. Its translation is CASSQEGRGVGYTF. V gene TRBV3-1 (or the pseudogene TRBV3-2) combines with J gene TRBJ1-2; D may be TRBD1 (5 bases). This CDR3 spans 14 amino acids. Trimming pared 0 bases from V and 8 bases from J, leaving 13 bases between. CDR1 and CDR2 from the germline V gene are LGHDT and YNNKEL (reference sequence).

The chain couples TRBV9 to TRBJ2-1; TRBD2 is a possible D gene (5 bases). The CDR3 has 13 residues. CDR1 is SGDLS and CDR2 is YYNGEE in the germline V gene. V was cut by 2 bases and J by 9 bases, with 12 bases left in between. CDR3 coding DNA: TGTGCCAGCAGCGTCCGGGATTCTTTTGAGCAGTTCTTC. This translates into CASSVRDSFEQFF.

This rearrangement joins TRBV27 to TRBJ1-1, with D uncertain. The CDR3 runs to 13 residues. V gave up 4 bases and J gave up 2 bases, with 8 bases separating them. Germline CDR1 and CDR2: MNHEY and SMNVEV (reference sequence). The CDR3 here is CASSWEANTEAFF. The DNA of the CDR3 is TGTGCCAGCAGTTGGGAGGCAAACACTGAAGCTTTCTTT.